What follows are 19 T cell receptor beta chains derived from one specimen sequenced in a study of T cell responses to AZD1222 COVID-19 vaccine. Sequencing was performed with immunoSEQ multiplex PCR; in TCRdb, only in-frame clones are kept and a portion is missing. The sample lists about 150,000 clones; about 93% were seen once. Sequenced here: peripheral blood, sampled on day 0 of AZD1222 vaccination. The receptors come from an adult in good health.

This chain joins TRBV13 and TRBJ1-1; D is perhaps TRBD1 (5 bases). Deletions cut 6 bases from V and 5 bases from J, with 10 bases between. CDR1 is PRHDT, CDR2 FYEKMQ, per germline (reference sequence). The length of the CDR3 is 12 residues. CDR3 in amino acids: CASRPGRTEAFF. Written as DNA, the CDR3 is TGTGCCAGCAGACCAGGGCGGACTGAAGCTTTCTTT.

The table lists this clone with a count of one. This chain connects TRBV6-2 or TRBV6-3 to TRBJ2-2, with D unclear. Germline loops: CDR1 MNHEY, CDR2 SVGEGT. The CDR3 loop spans 15 amino acids. V lost 0 bases and J lost 7, with 12 bases in between. CDR3 amino acids: CASSYSVWGSGELFF. The CDR3, as DNA: TGTGCCAGCAGTTACTCGGTCTGGGGAAGCGGGGAGCTGTTTTTT.

As DNA, the CDR3 is TGTGCCAGCAGTGTGCCTGAGGGACGGTACACTGAAGCTTTCTTT. Translating it yields CASSVPEGRYTEAFF. The chain links TRBV28 to TRBJ1-1, with a possible D match to TRBD1 (5 bases). This CDR3 spans 15 amino acids. Germline V CDR1 and CDR2: MDHEN, SYDVKM. The ends were cut back, 5 bases at V and 3 bases at J, with 16 bases in the middle.

The chain recombines TRBV27 with TRBJ1-1; possibly TRBD1 for D (6 bases). Germline loops: CDR1 MNHEY, CDR2 SMNVEV (reference sequence). The CDR3 spans 17 residues. V was pared by 2 bases and J by 4 bases, with 20 bases between. The CDR3 nucleotides read TGTGCCAGCAGTTTAAGGCCGACCCGGGACAAAAGCACTGAAGCTTTCTTT. It codes for CASSLRPTRDKSTEAFF.

The chain employs TRBV7-2 and TRBJ2-2; D unresolved. The germline CDR1 and CDR2 sequences are SGHTA and FQGNSA. The CDR3 totals 16 residues. Trimming shortened V by 0 bases and J by 0 bases, and 8 bases separated the two germline ends. The CDR3 sequence is CASSLAGPTNTGELFF. The CDR3 coding sequence is TGTGCCAGCAGCTTAGCGGGCCCGACGAACACCGGGGAGCTGTTTTTT.

The chain links TRBV12-2 to TRBJ1-6. TRBV12-2 is annotated as a pseudogene. This CDR3 comprises 16 residues. This CDR3 is CASRLDASSYNSPLHF. CDR3 nucleotides: TGTGCAAGTCGCTTAGACGCTAGCTCCTATAATTCACCCCTCCACTTT.

This chain uses TRBV6-5 with TRBJ2-7; the D gene is possibly TRBD1 (6 bases). Looked up from germline, CDR1 is MNHEY and CDR2 is SVGAGI. V lost 8 bases to trimming and J lost 0 bases, with 8 bases between them. The CDR3 totals 12 residues. The CDR3 DNA sequence: TGTGCCAGCGCAGGGGTCTCCTACGAGCAGTACTTC. Its translation is CASAGVSYEQYF.

This rearrangement joins TRBV18 to TRBJ2-7; D is unclear. Trimming took off 1 base at V and 3 bases at J, with 10 bases between the two ends. This CDR3 spans 14 amino acids. Germline loops: CDR1 KGHSH, CDR2 LQKENI. The CDR3 loop is CASSPLGKYYEQYF. Here the CDR3 DNA reads TGTGCCAGCTCACCACTTGGGAAATACTACGAGCAGTACTTC.

The chain recombines TRBV6-2 or TRBV6-3 with TRBJ2-4, with 13 bases that match TRBD2. The CDR3 runs to 15 residues. Germline CDR1 reads MNHEY; CDR2 reads SVGEGT. Losses at the gene ends were 5 bases for V and 8 bases for J; bases not matched to a gene: 6. CDR3 loop: CASSLRTSGGHIQYF. The CDR3 DNA reads as TGTGCCAGCAGTCTAAGGACTAGCGGGGGCCACATTCAGTACTTC.

This chain joins TRBV19 and TRBJ1-1; D gene uncertain. CDR1 and CDR2 (germline): LNHDA, SQIVND (reference sequence). With 5 bases removed from V and 6 bases from J, the gap between germline ends came to 13 bases. The CDR3 is made up of 13 amino acids. The CDR3 is CASSALGSPEAFF. CDR3 coding DNA: TGTGCCAGTAGTGCCCTAGGGTCTCCTGAAGCTTTCTTT. Combining the CDR3 with reference TRBV19 and TRBJ1-1 gives the whole variable domain DGGITQSPKYLFRKEGQNVTLSCEQNLNHDAMYWYRQDPGQGLRLIYYSQIVNDFQKGDIAEGYSVSREKKESFPLTVTSAQKNPTAFYLCASSALGSPEAFFGQGTRLTVV.

The table lists this clone with a count of one. The chain has TRBV10-2 and TRBJ2-1; 13 bases agree with TRBD2. The CDR3 sequence is 15 residues long. The ends lost 10 bases at V and 1 base at J; junction bases unmatched: 4. CDR1 WSHSY and CDR2 SAAADI come from the germline V gene. CDR3 sequence: CAIGTSGVSYNEQFF. CDR3 DNA: TGCGCCATAGGGACTAGCGGGGTTTCCTACAATGAGCAGTTCTTC.

CDR3 protein: CATPDREETQYF. The CDR3 nucleotides are TGTGCCACCCCGGACAGGGAAGAGACCCAGTACTTC. This chain connects TRBV27 to TRBJ2-5, with 8 bases that match TRBD1. V lost 10 bases to trimming and J lost 3 bases; unmatched junction nucleotides: 4. The germline CDR1 and CDR2 sequences are MNHEY and SMNVEV (reference sequence). CDR3 length: 12 residues.

The chain couples TRBV2 to TRBJ1-6, with D uncertain. V lost 2 bases and J 10 bases, leaving 15 bases between the germline ends. The CDR3 is 15 amino acids. Germline V gene data show CDR1 as SNHLY and CDR2 as FYNNEI. CDR3 bases: TGTGCCAGCAGTGAACGCTCGCCCCCATTCTCACCCCTCCACTTT. It codes for CASSERSPPFSPLHF.

This chain uses TRBV4-3 with TRBJ2-1, with TRBD2 matching 10 bases. CDR1 and CDR2 from the germline V gene are LGHNA and YSLEER. V was clipped by 0 bases and J by 4 bases; unmatched bases: 3. The CDR3 has 16 amino acids. The CDR3 DNA reads as TGCGCCAGCAGCCAAGAAACTAGCGGGGTGTACAATGAGCAGTTCTTC. It translates to CASSQETSGVYNEQFF.

The chain carries TRBV24-1 and TRBJ2-7, with 7 positions matching TRBD1. Trimming took 3 bases from V and 6 from J; bases not matched to a gene: 7. The germline CDR1 and CDR2 sequences are KGHDR and SFDVKD. The CDR3 length is 14 residues. The CDR3 coding sequence is TGTGCCACCAGTGATCCGACAGGGACGGGCGAGCAGTACTTC. Its protein is CATSDPTGTGEQYF.

The chain joins TRBV28 to TRBJ1-1; D gene uncertain. In germline, CDR1 is MDHEN, CDR2 SYDVKM. This CDR3 is 16 amino acids long. The V end was cut by 2 bases, the J end by 3 bases, with 16 bases between. The CDR3 bases are TGTGCCAGCAGTTTAGCGTCGGTAACAAGGGACACTGAAGCTTTCTTT. This gives the protein CASSLASVTRDTEAFF.

CDR3 sequence (DNA): TGTGCCAGTAGTATGGGGGGTTACGAGCAGTACTTC. Translation: CASSMGGYEQYF. This sequence joins TRBV19 and TRBJ2-7, with D possibly being TRBD2 (6 bases). The CDR3 consists of 12 residues. Trimming stripped 3 bases from V and 4 bases from J, with 7 bases between. Looked up from germline, CDR1 is LNHDA and CDR2 is SQIVND (reference sequence).

Remarks on this clone: The same CDR3 also results from other DNA sequences found in this sample. The chain carries TRBV11-2 and TRBJ1-1, with D hard to call. CDR3 size: 13 residues. Trimming shortened V by 2 bases and J by 1 base, and 5 bases separated the two germline ends. Germline V gene data show CDR1 as SGHAT and CDR2 as FQNNGV. This chain's CDR3 is CASSLKRNTEAFF. CDR3 nucleotides: TGTGCCAGCAGCTTAAAGAGGAACACTGAAGCTTTCTTT.

The V and J genes are TRBV2 and TRBJ1-2; 7 bases fit TRBD1. There are 14 residues in the CDR3. CDR1 is SNHLY and CDR2 is FYNNEI in the germline V gene. V shed 6 bases, J shed 6 bases, and the junction held 10 bases outside the gene matches. CDR3 amino acids: CASSLSDRRNGYTF. The CDR3 DNA sequence: TGTGCCAGCAGCCTCTCGGACAGGCGTAATGGCTACACCTTC.